This T cell receptor (beta chain) was found in a study of blood T cell repertoires in COVID-19. For the study at large: Among Cohort 3 donors, those recovered had two negative PCRs, clearance, or symptom resolution. In each case, the material was cDNA or gDNA derived from T cells, B-cell-depleted T cells, or PBMCs.

As handled by the study authors: It was from reference gene primer amplification that nucleated cell counts were estimated. Profiled with immunoSEQ multiplex PCR; TCRdb holds only in-frame clones, not every one. Clonal size and the V and J genes are those of that table, whereas D and trimming came from the DNA. The sample carries roughly 150,000 clones, less than 80% recorded once. Germline CDR1 and CDR2: MDHEN and SYDVKM. V lost 2 bases, J lost 7 bases, and 4 bases stayed unmatched. The CDR3 has 16 residues. This TCR was sampled from an older woman in a cohort exposed to, infected with or recovered from COVID-19 (not recorded which). Sequencing was performed on PBMCs or T cells enriched from blood (not recorded which). The chain recombines TRBV28 with TRBJ2-1; 14 bases are shared with TRBD2. CDR3 sequence: CASSLVGLAGGNEQFF. In nucleotides, the CDR3 is TGTGCCAGCAGTTTAGTCGGACTAGCGGGAGGTAATGAGCAGTTCTTC.